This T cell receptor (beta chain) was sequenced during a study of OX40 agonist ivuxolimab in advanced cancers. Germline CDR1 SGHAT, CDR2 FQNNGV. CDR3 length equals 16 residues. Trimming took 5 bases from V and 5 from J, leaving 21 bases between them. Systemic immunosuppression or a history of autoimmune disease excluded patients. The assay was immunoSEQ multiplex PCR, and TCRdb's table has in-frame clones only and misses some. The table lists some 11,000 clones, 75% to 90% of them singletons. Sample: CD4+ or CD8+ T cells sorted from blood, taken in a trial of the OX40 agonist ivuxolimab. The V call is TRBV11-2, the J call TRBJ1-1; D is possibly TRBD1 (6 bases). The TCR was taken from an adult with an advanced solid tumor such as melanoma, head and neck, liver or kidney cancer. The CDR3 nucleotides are TGTGCCAGCAGCCTTAGATGGGGCGGGGGGCGGACTGAAGCTTTCTTT. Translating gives CASSLRWGGGRTEAFF.